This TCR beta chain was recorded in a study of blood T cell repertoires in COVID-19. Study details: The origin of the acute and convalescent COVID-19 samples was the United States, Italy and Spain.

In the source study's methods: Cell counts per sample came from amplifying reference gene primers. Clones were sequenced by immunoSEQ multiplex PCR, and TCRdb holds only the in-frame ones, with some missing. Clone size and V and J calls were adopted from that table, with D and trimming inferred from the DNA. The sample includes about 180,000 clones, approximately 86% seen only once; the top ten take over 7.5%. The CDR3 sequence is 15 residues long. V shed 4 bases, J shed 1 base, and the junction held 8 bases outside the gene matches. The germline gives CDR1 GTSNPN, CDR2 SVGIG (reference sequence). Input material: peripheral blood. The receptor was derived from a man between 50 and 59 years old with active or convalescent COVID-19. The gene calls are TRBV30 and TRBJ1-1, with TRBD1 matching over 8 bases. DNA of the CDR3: TGTGCCTGGACGACCTGGCAGGGGGCGAACACTGAAGCTTTCTTT. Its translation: CAWTTWQGANTEAFF.